This T cell receptor beta chain comes out of a study of cytomegalovirus exposure and HLA in healthy donors. Whole-study results and caveats: Analyzed later, association rates of TCRs varied across HLA loci, with DRB1 most and HLA-C fewest. Per published reports, the classifier diagnosed cytomegalovirus status with high specificity and sensitivity. Earlier findings revealed that most TCR beta V segments proved productive either about 87% or about 30% of the time.

With 60 Vbeta and 13 Jbeta primers, the PCR was carried out. Produced via immunoSEQ multiplex PCR; TCRdb's table is partial and in-frame only. The table has 55,000 to 85,000 clones, just over 85% seen once. This clone was seen a few times. Its antigen is as yet unknown. The CDR3 loop spans 16 amino acids. Trimming stripped 6 bases from V and 0 bases from J, with 15 bases between. The germline CDR1 and CDR2 sequences are SNHLY and FYNNEI. Specimen: PBMCs. This clonotype originated in a woman aged 25-40 years in good health and CMV-seronegative. The chain recombines TRBV2 with TRBJ2-1; a weak D match, TRBD2 (5 bases). In DNA, the CDR3 is TGTGCCAGCAGAGACAAAGGACTGAGCTCCTACAATGAGCAGTTCTTC. The encoded protein is CASRDKGLSSYNEQFF. The full variable domain, its missing parts supplied by reference TRBV2 and TRBJ2-1, is EPEVTQTPSHQVTQMGQEVILRCVPISNHLYFYWYRQILGQKVEFLVSFYNNEISEKSEIFDDQFSVERPDGSNFTLKIRSTKLEDSAMYFCASRDKGLSSYNEQFFGPGTRLTVL.